The clone carrying this T cell receptor (beta chain) was counted at least ten times. What it binds is unknown. MiXCR was run by TCRdb on the 5' RACE reads, yielding one entry per CDR3 protein. This sample carries fewer than 25,000 distinct CDR3 sequences, almost 10% of them seen once, and the ten largest clones take about 20%. The CDR3 contains 13 residues. V was pared by 5 bases and J by 7 bases, with 5 bases of the junction left unmatched. The germline V gene encodes CDR1 MDHEN and CDR2 SYDVKM. This sample was taken from a study of spatial heterogeneity in lung cancer. The time point denotes: blood at routine non-recurrence follow-up after resection. Study observations and caveats: More often at tumor resection than at routine follow-up, ubiquitous expanded tumor TCRs were detected in the blood.

V usage is TRBV28 and J usage is TRBJ2-4, with 7 bases matching TRBD1. This receptor was taken from a male donor with early-stage non-small cell lung cancer. The sample in question was PBMCs, obtained at follow-up. DNA of the CDR3: TGTGCCAGCAGTCCCGACAGGGTGAACATTCAGTACTTC. Translation: CASSPDRVNIQYF.